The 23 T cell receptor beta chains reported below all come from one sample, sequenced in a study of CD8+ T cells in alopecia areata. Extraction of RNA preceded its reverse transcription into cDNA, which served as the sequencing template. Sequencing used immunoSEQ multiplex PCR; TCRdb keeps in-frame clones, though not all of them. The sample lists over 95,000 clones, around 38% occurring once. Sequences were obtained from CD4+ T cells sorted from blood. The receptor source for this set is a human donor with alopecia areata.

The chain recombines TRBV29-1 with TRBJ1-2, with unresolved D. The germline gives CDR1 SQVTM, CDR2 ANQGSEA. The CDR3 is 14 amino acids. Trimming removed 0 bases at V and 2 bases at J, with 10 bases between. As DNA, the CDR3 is TGCAGCGTTGAAGATTGGACTTCCAACTATGGCTACACCTTC. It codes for CSVEDWTSNYGYTF.

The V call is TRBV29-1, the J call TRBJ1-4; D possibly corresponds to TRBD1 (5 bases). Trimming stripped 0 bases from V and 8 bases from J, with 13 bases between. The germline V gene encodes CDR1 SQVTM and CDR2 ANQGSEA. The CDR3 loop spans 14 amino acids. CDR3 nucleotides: TGCAGCGTTGAAGAAGGAGGGGCCAACGAAAAACTGTTTTTT. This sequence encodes CSVEEGGANEKLFF.

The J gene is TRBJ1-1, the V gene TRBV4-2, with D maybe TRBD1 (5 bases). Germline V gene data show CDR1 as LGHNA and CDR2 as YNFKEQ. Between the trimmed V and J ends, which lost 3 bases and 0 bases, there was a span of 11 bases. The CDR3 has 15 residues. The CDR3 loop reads CASSQGRLMNTEAFF. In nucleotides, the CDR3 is TGTGCCAGCAGCCAGGGGCGACTAATGAACACTGAAGCTTTCTTT.

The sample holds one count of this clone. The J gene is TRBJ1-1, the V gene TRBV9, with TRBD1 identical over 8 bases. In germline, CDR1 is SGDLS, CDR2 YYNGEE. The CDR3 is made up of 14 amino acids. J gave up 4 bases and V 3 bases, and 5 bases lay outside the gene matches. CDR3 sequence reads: CASSAGGQGTEAFF. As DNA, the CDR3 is TGTGCCAGCAGCGCAGGAGGACAGGGCACTGAAGCTTTCTTT.

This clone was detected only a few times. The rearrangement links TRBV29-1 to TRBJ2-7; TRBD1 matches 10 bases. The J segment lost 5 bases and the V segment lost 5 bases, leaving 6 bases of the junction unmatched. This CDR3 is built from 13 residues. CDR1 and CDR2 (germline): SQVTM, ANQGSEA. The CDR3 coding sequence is TGCAGCGTTCAGGGACAGGGGCTACACGAGCAGTACTTC. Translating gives CSVQGQGLHEQYF.

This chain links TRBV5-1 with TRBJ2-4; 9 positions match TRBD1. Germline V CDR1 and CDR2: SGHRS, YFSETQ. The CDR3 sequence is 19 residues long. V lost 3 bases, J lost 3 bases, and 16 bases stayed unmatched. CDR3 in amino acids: CASSSGTGSASAGKNIQYF. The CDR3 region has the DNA TGCGCCAGCAGCTCCGGGACAGGGTCCGCCTCAGCAGGCAAAAACATTCAGTACTTC.

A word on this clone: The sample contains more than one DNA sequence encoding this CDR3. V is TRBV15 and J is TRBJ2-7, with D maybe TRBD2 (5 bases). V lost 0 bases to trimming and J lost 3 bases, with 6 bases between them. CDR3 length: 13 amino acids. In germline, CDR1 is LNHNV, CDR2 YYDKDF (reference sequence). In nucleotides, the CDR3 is TGTGCCACCAGCAGAGATCGGGGCTACGAGCAGTACTTC. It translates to CATSRDRGYEQYF.

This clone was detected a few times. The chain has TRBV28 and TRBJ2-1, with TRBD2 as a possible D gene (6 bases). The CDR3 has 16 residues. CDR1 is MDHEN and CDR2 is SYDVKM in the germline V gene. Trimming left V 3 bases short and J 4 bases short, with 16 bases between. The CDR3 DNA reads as TGTGCCAGCAGTTTTGAGGGACGGGGGTTGTACAATGAGCAGTTCTTC. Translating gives CASSFEGRGLYNEQFF.

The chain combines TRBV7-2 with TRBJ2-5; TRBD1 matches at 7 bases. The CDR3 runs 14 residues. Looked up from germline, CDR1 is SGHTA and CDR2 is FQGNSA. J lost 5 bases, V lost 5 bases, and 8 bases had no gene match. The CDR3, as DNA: TGTGCCAGCAGCCCGCGAGGGGGCTGGGAGACCCAGTACTTC. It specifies CASSPRGGWETQYF.

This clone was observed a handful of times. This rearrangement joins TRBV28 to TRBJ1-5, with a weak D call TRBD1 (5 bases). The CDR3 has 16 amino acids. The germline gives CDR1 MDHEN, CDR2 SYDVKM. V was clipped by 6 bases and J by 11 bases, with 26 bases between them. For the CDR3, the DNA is TGTGCCAGCAGAAGGATGGGTACAGGCAGTCTCCAGGCCCAGCATTTT. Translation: CASRRMGTGSLQAQHF.

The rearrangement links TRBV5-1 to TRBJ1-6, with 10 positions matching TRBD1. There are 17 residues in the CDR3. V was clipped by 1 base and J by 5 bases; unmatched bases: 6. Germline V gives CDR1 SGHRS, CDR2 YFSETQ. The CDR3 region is CASSLIDRGRDNSPLHF. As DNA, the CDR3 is TGCGCCAGCAGCTTGATTGACAGGGGGCGAGATAATTCACCCCTCCACTTT. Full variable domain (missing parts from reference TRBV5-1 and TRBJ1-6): KAGVTQTPRYLIKTRGQQVTLSCSPISGHRSVSWYQQTPGQGLQFLFEYFSETQRNKGNFPGRFSGRQFSNSRSEMNVSTLELGDSALYLCASSLIDRGRDNSPLHFGNGTRLTVT.

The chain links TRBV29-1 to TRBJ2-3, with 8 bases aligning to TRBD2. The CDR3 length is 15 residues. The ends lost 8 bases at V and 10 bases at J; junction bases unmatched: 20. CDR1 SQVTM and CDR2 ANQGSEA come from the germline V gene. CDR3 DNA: TGCAGCAACCGGCCGTTGGGAGAACCGGGACTAGCGCAGTATTTT. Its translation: CSNRPLGEPGLAQYF.

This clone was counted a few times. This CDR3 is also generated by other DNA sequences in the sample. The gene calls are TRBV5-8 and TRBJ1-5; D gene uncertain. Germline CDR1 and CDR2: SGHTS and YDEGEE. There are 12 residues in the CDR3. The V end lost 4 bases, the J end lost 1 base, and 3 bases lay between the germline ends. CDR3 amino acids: CASSLSNQPQHF. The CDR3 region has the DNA TGTGCCAGCAGCCTAAGCAATCAGCCCCAGCATTTT.

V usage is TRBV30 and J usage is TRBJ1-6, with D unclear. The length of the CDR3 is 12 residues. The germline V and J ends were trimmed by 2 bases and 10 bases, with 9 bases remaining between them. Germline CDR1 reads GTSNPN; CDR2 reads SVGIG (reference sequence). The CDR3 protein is CAWSREFSPLHF. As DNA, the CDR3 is TGTGCCTGGAGTCGGGAATTCTCACCCCTCCACTTT.

CDR3 in DNA: TGCGCCAGCAGCCGCGAAGCAGGGAATTCACCCCTCCACTTT. Encoded protein: CASSREAGNSPLHF. The chain combines TRBV4-3 with TRBJ1-6, with a possible D match to TRBD1 (5 bases). CDR1 and CDR2 (germline): LGHNA, YSLEER. The CDR3 covers 14 residues. The V and J ends lost 4 bases and 7 bases respectively, with 11 bases between them.

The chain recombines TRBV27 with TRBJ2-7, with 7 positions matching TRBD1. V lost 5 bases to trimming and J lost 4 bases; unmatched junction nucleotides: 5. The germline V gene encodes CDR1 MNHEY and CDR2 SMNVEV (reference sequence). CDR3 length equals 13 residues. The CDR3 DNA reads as TGTGCCAGCAGTGTACAACAGGGGTACGAGCAGTACTTC. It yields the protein CASSVQQGYEQYF.

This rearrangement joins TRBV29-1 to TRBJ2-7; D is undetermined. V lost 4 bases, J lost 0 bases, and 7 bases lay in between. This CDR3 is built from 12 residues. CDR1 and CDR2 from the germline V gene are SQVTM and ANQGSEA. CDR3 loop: CSVGVSSYEQYF. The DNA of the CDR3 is TGCAGCGTTGGGGTGAGCTCCTACGAGCAGTACTTC.

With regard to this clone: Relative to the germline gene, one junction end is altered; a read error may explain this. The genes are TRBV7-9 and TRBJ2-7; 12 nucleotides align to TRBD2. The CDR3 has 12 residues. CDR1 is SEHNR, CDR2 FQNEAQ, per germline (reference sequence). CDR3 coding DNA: TGTGCCAGCAGCTTTGCGACTAGCGGGAGAAACTTC. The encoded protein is CASSFATSGRNF.

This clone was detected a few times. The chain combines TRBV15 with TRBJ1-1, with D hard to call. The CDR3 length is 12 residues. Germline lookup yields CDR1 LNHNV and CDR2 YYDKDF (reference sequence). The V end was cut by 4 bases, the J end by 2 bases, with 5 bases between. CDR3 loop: CATSTPNTEAFF. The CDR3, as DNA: TGTGCCACCAGCACGCCCAACACTGAAGCTTTCTTT.

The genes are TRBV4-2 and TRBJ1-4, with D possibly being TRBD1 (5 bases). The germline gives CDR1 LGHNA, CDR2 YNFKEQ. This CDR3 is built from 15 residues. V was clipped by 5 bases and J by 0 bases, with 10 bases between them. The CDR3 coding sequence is TGTGCCAGCAGCGAATTGGGGGCAACTAATGAAAAACTGTTTTTT. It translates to CASSELGATNEKLFF.

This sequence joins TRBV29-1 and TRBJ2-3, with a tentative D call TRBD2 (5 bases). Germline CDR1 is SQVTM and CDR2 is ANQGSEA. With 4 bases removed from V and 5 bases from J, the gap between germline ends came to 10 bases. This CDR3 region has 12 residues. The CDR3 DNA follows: TGCAGCGTTGCTAAGGCGGGAGATACGCAGTATTTT. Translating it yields CSVAKAGDTQYF.

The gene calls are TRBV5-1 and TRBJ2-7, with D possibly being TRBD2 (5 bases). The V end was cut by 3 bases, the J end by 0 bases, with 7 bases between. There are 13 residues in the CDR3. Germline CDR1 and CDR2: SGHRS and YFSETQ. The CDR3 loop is CASSWETSYEQYF. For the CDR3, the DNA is TGCGCCAGCAGCTGGGAGACCTCCTACGAGCAGTACTTC.

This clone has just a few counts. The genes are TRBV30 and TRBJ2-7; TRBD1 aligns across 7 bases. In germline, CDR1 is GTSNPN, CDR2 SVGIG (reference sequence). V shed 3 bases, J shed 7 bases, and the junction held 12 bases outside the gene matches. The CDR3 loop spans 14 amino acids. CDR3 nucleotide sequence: TGTGCCTGGAGGGCCCCCGGGACAGACCAAGAGCAGTACTTC. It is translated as CAWRAPGTDQEQYF.